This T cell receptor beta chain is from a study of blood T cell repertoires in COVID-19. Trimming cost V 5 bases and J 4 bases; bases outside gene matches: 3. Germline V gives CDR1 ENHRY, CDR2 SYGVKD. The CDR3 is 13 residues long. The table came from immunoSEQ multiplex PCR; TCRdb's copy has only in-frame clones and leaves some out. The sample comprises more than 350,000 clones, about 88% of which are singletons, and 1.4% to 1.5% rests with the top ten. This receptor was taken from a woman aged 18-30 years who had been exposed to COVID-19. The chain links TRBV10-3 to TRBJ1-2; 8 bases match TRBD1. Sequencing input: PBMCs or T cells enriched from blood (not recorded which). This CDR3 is CAISKGTGYGYTF. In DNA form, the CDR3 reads TGTGCCATCAGTAAAGGGACAGGCTATGGCTACACCTTC.